The 20 T cell receptor beta chains listed next were all sequenced from one sample in a study of cytomegalovirus exposure and HLA in healthy donors. PCR used 60 Vbeta primers and 13 Jbeta primers. Profiling relied on immunoSEQ multiplex PCR, and the TCRdb table lists in-frame clones only, not all of them. Among 30,000 to 45,000 clones listed, roughly 90% were seen once. The source material was PBMCs. All receptors come from a woman between 40 and 55 years old in good health and CMV-seropositive.

The rearrangement links TRBV18 to TRBJ2-6; TRBD1 might be the D (6 bases). Trimming cost V 1 base and J 1 base, with 17 bases left between them. The germline V gene encodes CDR1 KGHSH and CDR2 LQKENI. The CDR3 totals 19 residues. The CDR3 DNA reads as TGTGCCAGCTCACCACGGCAGGGGAACCCCATTTCTGGGGCCAACGTCCTGACTTTC. As protein: CASSPRQGNPISGANVLTF.

The rearrangement uses TRBV19 and TRBJ1-5; D not resolved. Germline V gene data show CDR1 as LNHDA and CDR2 as SQIVND (reference sequence). Trimming cost V 7 bases and J 3 bases, with 10 bases left between them. The CDR3 contains 13 residues. CDR3 region: CASNGGYNQPQHF. The CDR3, as DNA: TGTGCCAGTAACGGCGGGTACAATCAGCCCCAGCATTTT.

This clone was counted between two and nine times. The genes are TRBV2 and TRBJ2-3; D possibly corresponds to TRBD2 (6 bases). The CDR3 is 13 residues long. Germline V gives CDR1 SNHLY, CDR2 FYNNEI. Trimming took 7 bases from V and 6 from J, leaving 14 bases between them. DNA of the CDR3: TGTGCCAGCATGGGTGGAGGGTGGGATACGCAGTATTTT. Translating it yields CASMGGGWDTQYF. The complete variable domain, with remaining parts taken from reference TRBV2 and TRBJ2-3, reads EPEVTQTPSHQVTQMGQEVILRCVPISNHLYFYWYRQILGQKVEFLVSFYNNEISEKSEIFDDQFSVERPDGSNFTLKIRSTKLEDSAMYFCASMGGGWDTQYFGPGTRLTVL.

V is TRBV5-4 and J is TRBJ2-1, with 7 bases identical to TRBD1. The CDR3 is 15 amino acids. Unmatched junction bases numbered 8, after V lost 4 bases and J lost 4 bases. Germline loops: CDR1 SGHNT, CDR2 YYREEE (reference sequence). This CDR3 reads CASSIAGTVYNEQFF. Written as DNA, the CDR3 is TGTGCCAGCAGCATAGCCGGGACAGTATACAATGAGCAGTTCTTC.

The chain uses TRBV6-6 and TRBJ1-4; D is uncertain. The CDR3 totals 13 residues. Trimming took 6 bases from V and 8 from J, leaving 13 bases between them. Germline-derived CDR1 and CDR2 are MNHNY and SVGAGI (reference sequence). The CDR3 spells CASSPSGQEKLFF. CDR3 bases: TGTGCCAGCAGCCCCAGCGGGCAGGAAAAACTGTTTTTT.

The rearrangement joins TRBV15 to TRBJ2-7; D may be TRBD1 (5 bases). The V end lost 0 bases, the J end lost 5 bases, and 14 bases lay between the germline ends. This CDR3 spans 15 amino acids. The germline CDR1 and CDR2 sequences are LNHNV and YYDKDF (reference sequence). CDR3 in amino acids: CATSREGRDTDEQYF. The CDR3 nucleotides are TGTGCCACCAGCAGAGAGGGCAGGGATACCGACGAGCAGTACTTC.

For this clone: Mismatch with germline at one junction end may stem from a read error. Other nucleotide sequences in the sample specify the same CDR3. The chain recombines TRBV19 with TRBJ2-5; D unresolved. The CDR3 contains 14 residues. Germline V gene data show CDR1 as LNHDA and CDR2 as SQIVND (reference sequence). The DNA for the CDR3 is TGTGCCAGTAGTCCGTCTGCGGTGCAAGAGACTCAGTACTTC. As protein: CASSPSAVQETQYF.

The V and J genes are TRBV21-1 and TRBJ1-1; the table's D call, TRBD1, has no DNA check behind it. TRBV21-1 is a listed pseudogene. The CDR3 sequence is 16 residues long. The CDR3 DNA sequence: TGTGCCAGCAGCCTCCGGGACAGGGCTAATAACACTGAAGCTTTCTTT. As protein: CASSLRDRANNTEAFF.

The rearrangement joins TRBV5-5 to TRBJ1-5; D possibly corresponds to TRBD1 (5 bases). Between the trimmed V and J ends, which lost 3 bases and 1 base, there was a span of 14 bases. The CDR3 is made up of 16 amino acids. Germline V gene sequence: CDR1 SGHKS, CDR2 YYEKEE (reference sequence). The CDR3 sequence is CASSWEGTISNQPQHF. The CDR3, as DNA: TGTGCCAGCAGCTGGGAGGGGACCATCAGCAATCAGCCCCAGCATTTT.

This chain uses TRBV19 with TRBJ1-1, with 9 nucleotides matching TRBD1. Germline CDR1 is LNHDA and CDR2 is SQIVND (reference sequence). The CDR3 is 15 residues long. The J segment lost 1 base and the V segment lost 3 bases, leaving 3 bases of the junction unmatched. In DNA form, the CDR3 reads TGTGCCAGTAGTATTACGGGACAGGGGAACACTGAAGCTTTCTTT. It translates to CASSITGQGNTEAFF.

In this sample, this clone turned up once. This chain uses TRBV4-2 with TRBJ2-7; 10 bases align to TRBD2. V lost 0 bases, J lost 6 bases, and 5 bases stayed unmatched. This CDR3 comprises 15 residues. The germline CDR1 and CDR2 sequences are LGHNA and YNFKEQ. CDR3 DNA: TGTGCCAGCAGCCAAGATTTACTAGCGGGGCGCGAGCAGTACTTC. Amino acids: CASSQDLLAGREQYF.

This clone was recorded only once. The chain links TRBV7-8 to TRBJ1-5, with D possibly being TRBD1 (6 bases). V lost 0 bases to trimming and J lost 3 bases, with 12 bases between them. CDR1 is SGHVS, CDR2 FQNEAQ, per germline. This CDR3 region has 16 residues. As DNA, the CDR3 is TGTGCCAGCAGCTTAGCCAACAGGGTTAACAATCAGCCCCAGCATTTT. Amino acid sequence: CASSLANRVNNQPQHF.

This rearrangement joins TRBV15 to TRBJ1-6, with TRBD1 matching 8 bases. The CDR3 contains 15 residues. CDR1 and CDR2 from the germline V gene are LNHNV and YYDKDF (reference sequence). The V segment lost 5 bases and the J segment 6 bases; nucleotides outside the gene matches: 6. The CDR3 nucleotides are TGTGCCACCAGCGGAGGACAGGGCAGTAATTCACCCCTCCACTTT. This codes for CATSGGQGSNSPLHF.

The chain links TRBV7-6 to TRBJ2-2; 13 bases are a match to TRBD2. Germline assignment: CDR1 SGHVS and CDR2 FNYEAQ. This CDR3 has 16 amino acids. V trimming: 5 bases; J trimming: 6 bases; junction bases outside the gene matches: 6. The CDR3 DNA reads as TGTGCCAGCAGCCGAACTAGCGGGGGGGAGGCCGGGGAGCTGTTTTTT. This codes for CASSRTSGGEAGELFF.

CDR3 DNA: TGCGCCAGCAGCCCAGACGGTACTGAAGCTTTCTTT. It encodes CASSPDGTEAFF. This chain links TRBV4-3 with TRBJ1-1; no firm D call. The V end lost 4 bases, the J end lost 5 bases, and 8 bases lay between the germline ends. This CDR3 is 12 amino acids long. CDR1 is LGHNA and CDR2 is YSLEER in the germline V gene.

The V gene is TRBV4-3, the J gene TRBJ1-2; perhaps TRBD1 as D (5 bases). Germline CDR1 is LGHNA and CDR2 is YSLEER. The CDR3 totals 13 residues. The V end lost 1 base, the J end lost 14 bases, and 17 bases lay between the germline ends. CDR3 region: CASSQARASARTF. CDR3 DNA sequence: TGCGCCAGCAGCCAAGCCAGGGCCAGCGCTAGAACCTTC.

The chain couples TRBV11-2 to TRBJ2-4, with no clear D. With 5 bases removed from V and 1 base from J, the gap between germline ends came to 9 bases. The CDR3 loop spans 14 amino acids. The germline V gene encodes CDR1 SGHAT and CDR2 FQNNGV. In DNA form, the CDR3 reads TGTGCCAGCAGCCTCGGTGTGGCCAAAAACATTCAGTACTTC. This translates into CASSLGVAKNIQYF. The full variable domain, with the rest looked up from reference TRBV11-2 and TRBJ2-4, is EAGVAQSPRYKIIEKRQSVAFWCNPISGHATLYWYQQILGQGPKLLIQFQNNGVVDDSQLPKDRFSAERLKGVDSTLKIQPAKLEDSAVYLCASSLGVAKNIQYFGAGTRLSVL.

This rearrangement joins TRBV19 to TRBJ2-7; 9 bases are a match to TRBD1. The germline gives CDR1 LNHDA, CDR2 SQIVND (reference sequence). V lost 5 bases and J lost 3; bases outside the gene matches: 11. The CDR3 spans 16 residues. This chain's CDR3 is CASSPPGQGFFYEQYF. The CDR3, as DNA: TGTGCCAGTAGTCCTCCGGGACAGGGTTTTTTCTACGAGCAGTACTTC.

This clone was seen only once. The chain links TRBV5-6 to TRBJ2-5; tentatively, D is TRBD1 (5 bases). This CDR3 spans 13 amino acids. The V gene lost 5 bases and the J gene lost 4 bases, with 12 bases spanning the gap. Germline V gives CDR1 SGHDT, CDR2 YYEEEE. The CDR3 region is CASSPTVRETQYF. CDR3 bases: TGTGCCAGCAGTCCGACAGTCCGAGAGACCCAGTACTTC.

The chain carries TRBV5-4 and TRBJ1-1, with D unresolved. CDR1 is SGHNT, CDR2 YYREEE, per germline (reference sequence). The V end was cut by 5 bases, the J end by 4 bases, with 27 bases between. The CDR3 length is 18 residues. The CDR3 loop reads CASRPPQSGSNPATEAFF. CDR3 nucleotide sequence: TGTGCCAGCAGACCACCCCAATCCGGGTCCAACCCGGCCACTGAAGCTTTCTTT.